One sample yielded the 29 T cell receptor beta chains listed below, sequenced in a study of shared clonotypes between healthy human individuals (dated by TCRdb to 2018 to 2020). Library generation was performed with the immunoSEQ multiplex PCR assay. What TCRdb holds here is the immuneACCESS table cut down to in-frame rearrangements. Part of the clones is not present; checked against another copy, under half of the missing clones reflect an unresolved V gene, and the others are unexplained. This sample gives roughly 2 million clones in total; roughly 94% of them show up just once. The ten largest account for roughly 0.13% of the sample. Sequencing was carried out using naive CD4+ T cells sorted from blood. The label giving this sample's cell subset or site can be read as: CD45RA+ positively selected. These receptor sequences come from a man aged 18 to 30 in good health.

Remarks on this clone: Other nucleotide sequences from this sample produce the same CDR3. The rearrangement joins TRBV18 to TRBJ2-3; either TRBD1 or TRBD2 may supply D (5 bases each). V shed 6 bases and J shed 0 bases, with 13 bases lying between them. The V gene's germline CDR1 is KGHSH and CDR2 LQKENI. There are 15 residues in the CDR3. CDR3 sequence reads: CASSPGTTSTDTQYF. CDR3 in DNA: TGTGCCAGCTCCCCCGGGACGACTAGCACAGATACGCAGTATTTT.

Worth noting for this clone: The sample has other DNA sequences that encode this CDR3 too. Written as DNA, the CDR3 is TGCGCCAGCAGCTTGGAAACAGCCTACGAGCAGTACTTC. This gives the protein CASSLETAYEQYF. V usage is TRBV5-1 and J usage is TRBJ2-7, with unresolved D. This CDR3 region has 13 residues. Germline V gene sequence: CDR1 SGHRS, CDR2 YFSETQ. Trimming took off 0 bases at V and 2 bases at J, with 6 bases between the two ends. Full variable domain (remainder filled in from reference TRBV5-1 and TRBJ2-7): KAGVTQTPRYLIKTRGQQVTLSCSPISGHRSVSWYQQTPGQGLQFLFEYFSETQRNKGNFPGRFSGRQFSNSRSEMNVSTLELGDSALYLCASSLETAYEQYFGPGTRLTVT.

V usage is TRBV7-2 and J usage is TRBJ1-1; 10 bases map to TRBD1. V lost 0 bases to trimming and J lost 7 bases; unmatched junction nucleotides: 8. The CDR3 extends over 16 amino acids. Germline V gene lookup returns CDR1 SGHTA and CDR2 FQGNSA. The CDR3 nucleotides read TGTGCCAGCAGCTTAGCGGGCGACAGGGGGCTGATTGAAGCTTTCTTT. Translating gives CASSLAGDRGLIEAFF. Full variable domain (missing parts from reference TRBV7-2 and TRBJ1-1): GAGVSQSPSNKVTEKGKDVELRCDPISGHTALYWYRQSLGQGLEFLIYFQGNSAPDKSGLPSDRFSAERTGGSVSTLTIQRTQQEDSAVYLCASSLAGDRGLIEAFFGQGTRLTVV.

The gene calls are TRBV6-5 and TRBJ1-1; 7 bases are a match to TRBD1. CDR1 and CDR2 from the germline V gene are MNHEY and SVGAGI. CDR3 size: 12 residues. J gave up 6 bases and V 5 bases, and 3 bases lay outside the gene matches. CDR3 sequence: CASSRQGPEAFF. The CDR3 DNA reads TGTGCCAGCAGTCGACAGGGCCCTGAAGCTTTCTTT.

On this clone itself: The same CDR3 arises from other DNA sequences in this sample as well. The chain links TRBV7-3 to TRBJ2-1; possibly TRBD2 for D (5 bases). The CDR3 is made up of 15 amino acids. V was shortened by 2 bases and J by 0 bases, with 8 bases between the two germline ends. Germline values: CDR1 SGHTA, CDR2 FQGTGA. CDR3 region: CASSLGESSYNEQFF. CDR3 sequence (DNA): TGTGCCAGCAGCTTAGGGGAGAGCTCCTACAATGAGCAGTTCTTC.

This clone was recorded once. The chain links TRBV18 to TRBJ1-1, with 7 bases identical to TRBD1. The CDR3 is 13 residues long. Unmatched junction bases numbered 2, after V lost 7 bases and J lost 0 bases. The germline CDR1 and CDR2 sequences are KGHSH and LQKENI. CDR3 sequence: CASFGQVNTEAFF. DNA of the CDR3: TGTGCCAGCTTTGGACAGGTGAACACTGAAGCTTTCTTT.

This clone was recorded only once. The V gene is TRBV5-4, the J gene TRBJ2-2; 7 positions agree with TRBD1. In germline, CDR1 is SGHNT, CDR2 YYREEE (reference sequence). The length of the CDR3 is 16 residues. V was clipped by 6 bases and J by 1 base; unmatched bases: 9. CDR3 loop: CASKLRQGQNTGELFF. The CDR3 DNA sequence: TGTGCCAGCAAGCTGAGACAGGGACAGAACACCGGGGAGCTGTTTTTT.

The CDR3 DNA reads TGTGCCAGCAGTTCCCTAGCGGGAGGCCAAGAGACCCAGTACTTC. It is translated as CASSSLAGGQETQYF. V is TRBV6-5 and J is TRBJ2-5; TRBD2 matches at 11 bases. Germline V lookup: CDR1 MNHEY, CDR2 SVGAGI. Trimming at V came to 4 bases and at J to 1 base, leaving 2 bases not matched to a gene. The CDR3 spans 15 residues.

The chain employs TRBV7-2 and TRBJ2-1; 10 positions match TRBD2. CDR1 is SGHTA, CDR2 FQGNSA, per germline. The CDR3 is 17 amino acids. V shed 5 bases and J 4 bases; nucleotides not matched to a gene: 11. The CDR3, as DNA: TGTGCCAGCAGCCTGGAAGGGACTAGCGCTACATACAATGAGCAGTTCTTC. Amino acid sequence: CASSLEGTSATYNEQFF.

J is TRBJ2-1 and V is TRBV4-3, with no clear D. The CDR3 contains 13 residues. Germline CDR1 is LGHNA and CDR2 is YSLEER. The germline V and J ends were trimmed by 2 bases and 9 bases, with 11 bases remaining between them. CDR3: CASSQLRYREQFF. The DNA of the CDR3 is TGCGCCAGCAGCCAACTCCGGTACCGTGAGCAGTTCTTC.

The chain recombines TRBV6-1 with TRBJ2-5; D is unresolved. Germline CDR1 and CDR2: MNHNS and SASEGT. CDR3 length: 13 residues. V lost 4 bases to trimming and J lost 2 bases, with 8 bases between them. For the CDR3, the DNA is TGTGCCAGCAGTGCGTACGGACAAGAGACCCAGTACTTC. The encoded protein is CASSAYGQETQYF.

J is TRBJ2-7 and V is TRBV28; 8 positions agree with TRBD1. Germline lookup yields CDR1 MDHEN and CDR2 SYDVKM. Unmatched junction bases numbered 9, after V lost 10 bases and J lost 7 bases. The CDR3 sequence is 12 residues long. Here the CDR3 DNA reads TGTGCCACCGGACAGGGTCTAGGGGAGCAGTACTTC. Its translation is CATGQGLGEQYF.

J is TRBJ1-2 and V is TRBV5-1; D call uncertain. V was clipped by 1 base and J by 4 bases, with 8 bases between them. CDR3 size: 13 residues. CDR1 SGHRS and CDR2 YFSETQ come from the germline V gene. CDR3 sequence (DNA): TGCGCCAGCAGCTTGAACAGCCTCTATGGCTACACCTTC. This gives the protein CASSLNSLYGYTF.

The chain links TRBV9 to TRBJ2-3; no clear D gene. CDR3 length: 16 amino acids. V dropped 1 base and J dropped 6 bases, with 18 bases sitting between them. Germline CDR1 SGDLS, CDR2 YYNGEE. The CDR3 coding sequence is TGTGCCAGCAGCGTATTCCCCCGGGCGGACCGGGATACGCAGTATTTT. Encoded protein: CASSVFPRADRDTQYF. Full variable domain (remainder filled in from reference TRBV9 and TRBJ2-3): DSGVTQTPKHLITATGQRVTLRCSPRSGDLSVYWYQQSLDQGLQFLIQYYNGEERAKGNILERFSAQQFPDLHSELNLSSLELGDSALYFCASSVFPRADRDTQYFGPGTRLTVL.

The chain's CDR3 is CASGRTEAFF. In DNA, the CDR3 is TGTGCCAGCGGCCGGACTGAAGCTTTCTTT. The V call is TRBV6-6, the J call TRBJ1-1, with unresolved D. Germline V gene lookup returns CDR1 MNHNY and CDR2 SVGAGI (reference sequence). The V end was cut by 8 bases, the J end by 5 bases, with 6 bases between. The CDR3 has 10 residues.

With respect to this clone: A junction boundary mismatches the germline segment, possibly from a read error. The chain is built from TRBV2 and TRBJ2-3; D remains unclear. The CDR3 spans 12 residues. Germline V gives CDR1 SNHLY, CDR2 FYNNEI. The CDR3 sequence: CASTRVRDTQYF. The CDR3 region has the DNA TGTGCGAGCACAAGGGTTAGGGATACGCAGTATTTT.

The chain is built from TRBV12-5 and TRBJ2-3, with 7 bases fitting TRBD1. The V gene end was trimmed by 6 bases and the J gene end by 2 bases; junction bases not matched to a gene: 11. CDR3 size: 16 residues. In germline, CDR1 is LGHNT, CDR2 FRNRAP. This chain's CDR3 is CASGNDRVGFTDTQYF. CDR3 coding DNA: TGTGCTAGTGGCAATGACAGGGTTGGTTTCACAGATACGCAGTATTTT.

The chain combines TRBV15 with TRBJ2-7; D uncertain. The V end was cut by 5 bases, the J end by 5 bases, with 13 bases between. The V gene's germline CDR1 is LNHNV and CDR2 YYDKDF (reference sequence). The CDR3 contains 13 residues. Here the CDR3 reads CATSLRLTNEQYF. CDR3 nucleotides: TGTGCCACCAGCTTACGATTAACAAACGAGCAGTACTTC.

The chain employs TRBV18 and TRBJ2-5; D unclear. This CDR3 has 14 amino acids. Germline lookup yields CDR1 KGHSH and CDR2 LQKENI. The ends were cut back, 0 bases at V and 0 bases at J, with 5 bases in the middle. The CDR3 reads CASSPPVNQETQYF. For the CDR3, the DNA is TGTGCCAGCTCACCACCGGTTAACCAAGAGACCCAGTACTTC.

This clone was observed a few times. The genes are TRBV14 and TRBJ1-3, with D perhaps TRBD1 (5 bases). Germline V CDR1 and CDR2: SGHDN, FVKESK. Trimming removed 0 bases from V and 2 bases from J, with 8 bases in between. The CDR3 covers 15 residues. CDR3 sequence (DNA): TGTGCCAGCAGCCAAGACAGGGCCGCTGGAAACACCATATATTTT. Its translation: CASSQDRAAGNTIYF.

The chain joins TRBV10-3 to TRBJ1-1, with D hard to call. Between the trimmed V and J ends, which lost 7 bases and 0 bases, there was a span of 9 bases. Germline loops: CDR1 ENHRY, CDR2 SYGVKD. This CDR3 region has 13 residues. DNA for the CDR3: TGTGCCATCAAGCGCGGGGTGAACACTGAAGCTTTCTTT. Amino acid sequence: CAIKRGVNTEAFF.

The genes are TRBV5-6 and TRBJ2-7, with 9 bases identical to TRBD2. The CDR3 is 17 residues long. Germline loops: CDR1 SGHDT, CDR2 YYEEEE. Trimming at V came to 6 bases and at J to 5 bases, leaving 18 bases not matched to a gene. The DNA of the CDR3 is TGTGCCAGCACGCGAGGGGTAGCGGGAGCTGAGTCGCACGAGCAGTACTTC. As protein: CASTRGVAGAESHEQYF.

This chain connects TRBV5-6 to TRBJ2-3; TRBD1 agrees at 10 bases. The CDR3 has 16 amino acids. Germline V gene sequence: CDR1 SGHDT, CDR2 YYEEEE. Unmatched junction bases numbered 11, after V lost 6 bases and J lost 4 bases. The CDR3 spells CASNEPGTGVADTQYF. CDR3 bases: TGTGCCAGCAACGAACCCGGGACAGGGGTTGCAGATACGCAGTATTTT.

This chain links TRBV2 with TRBJ1-1; no definite D call. The V and J ends lost 9 bases and 5 bases respectively, with 16 bases between them. This CDR3 comprises 13 residues. Germline V gene data show CDR1 as SNHLY and CDR2 as FYNNEI. This chain's CDR3 is CASYENLGTEAFF. The CDR3 bases are TGTGCCAGTTATGAGAACCTCGGAACTGAAGCTTTCTTT.

This chain uses TRBV7-6 with TRBJ1-1; 10 nucleotides line up with TRBD1. Germline CDR1 SGHVS, CDR2 FNYEAQ. J gave up 6 bases and V 5 bases, and 3 bases lay outside the gene matches. The CDR3 spans 13 residues. CDR3 in amino acids: CASSRQGAAEAFF. CDR3 nucleotides: TGTGCCAGCAGCCGACAGGGGGCCGCTGAAGCTTTCTTT.

This clone was seen a single time. A read error may explain this, as a much larger clone is one base away. The chain uses TRBV25-1 and TRBJ1-6; D unclear. CDR1 is MGHDK, CDR2 SYGVNS, per germline. The CDR3 is 14 residues long. V was shortened by 2 bases and J by 10 bases, with 12 bases between the two germline ends. The CDR3 region has the DNA TGTGCCAGCAGTGAACCAAGGAAGTACTCACCCCTCCACTTT. Protein sequence: CASSEPRKYSPLHF.

The chain has TRBV6-5 and TRBJ2-3, with D unclear. Germline V gene sequence: CDR1 MNHEY, CDR2 SVGAGI. The CDR3 loop spans 15 amino acids. Trimming took off 6 bases at V and 0 bases at J, with 13 bases between the two ends. DNA of the CDR3: TGTGCCAGCAGCCGACACCAGACTAGCACAGATACGCAGTATTTT. Its protein is CASSRHQTSTDTQYF.

This chain links TRBV6-1 with TRBJ1-5; D is perhaps TRBD1 (6 bases). Trimming removed 3 bases at V and 5 bases at J, with 8 bases between. This CDR3 has 13 amino acids. CDR1 and CDR2 (germline): MNHNS, SASEGT. The CDR3: CASSDRGYQPQHF. The DNA of the CDR3 is TGTGCCAGCAGTGACAGGGGATATCAGCCCCAGCATTTT.

The rearrangement joins TRBV2 to TRBJ2-7; either TRBD1 or TRBD2 may supply D (6 bases each). CDR1 SNHLY and CDR2 FYNNEI come from the germline V gene. This CDR3 is built from 15 residues. V was shortened by 9 bases and J by 13 bases, with 31 bases between the two germline ends. The CDR3 DNA reads as TGTGCCAGTCTCTCTAGGGGGGCCAGCCTGGATCCCTCCTACTTC. Translating gives CASLSRGASLDPSYF.